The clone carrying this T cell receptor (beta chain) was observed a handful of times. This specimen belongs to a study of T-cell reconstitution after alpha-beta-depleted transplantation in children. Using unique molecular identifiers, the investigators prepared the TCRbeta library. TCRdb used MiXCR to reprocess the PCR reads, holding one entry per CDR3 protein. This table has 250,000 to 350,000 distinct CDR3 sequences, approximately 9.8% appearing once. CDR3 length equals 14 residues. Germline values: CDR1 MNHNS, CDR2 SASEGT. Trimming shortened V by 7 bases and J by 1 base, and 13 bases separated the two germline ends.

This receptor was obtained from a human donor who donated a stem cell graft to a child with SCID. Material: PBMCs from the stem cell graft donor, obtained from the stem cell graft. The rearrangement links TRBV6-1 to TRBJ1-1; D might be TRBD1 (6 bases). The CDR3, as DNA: TGTGCCAGCAAAGACAGGTCGGGGAACACTGAAGCTTTCTTT. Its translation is CASKDRSGNTEAFF.